These 5 T cell receptor beta chains were sequenced from one sample in a study of T cell responses to AZD1222 COVID-19 vaccine. TCRdb's copy holds only in-frame clones and misses some; the assay was immunoSEQ multiplex PCR. This sample has some 71,000 clones, with around 83% found just once. The sample here was peripheral blood, taken on day 0 of AZD1222 vaccination. The receptors were sampled from an adult in good health.

The chain recombines TRBV18 with TRBJ1-1; a weak D match, TRBD1 (5 bases). Trimming removed 5 bases at V and 1 base at J, with 5 bases between. This CDR3 region has 12 residues. CDR1 is KGHSH, CDR2 LQKENI, per germline. CDR3 in DNA: TGTGCCAGCTCAACAGGGAACACTGAAGCTTTCTTT. It is translated as CASSTGNTEAFF.

This clone was seen once. The chain links TRBV5-1 to TRBJ2-5; no clear D. CDR3 length equals 14 residues. Germline V gives CDR1 SGHRS, CDR2 YFSETQ. Trimming shortened V by 0 bases and J by 5 bases, and 11 bases separated the two germline ends. The CDR3 bases are TGCGCCAGCAGCTTGGGGCAGGCGAGGGAGACCCAGTACTTC. Its protein is CASSLGQARETQYF.

This chain joins TRBV10-2 and TRBJ2-1, with D unresolved. This CDR3 has 13 amino acids. V was cut by 7 bases and J by 6 bases, with 13 bases left in between. Germline CDR1 is WSHSY and CDR2 is SAAADI. CDR3 in DNA: TGCGCCAGCACCCAAATGCGCAGCAATGAGCAGTTCTTC. This encodes CASTQMRSNEQFF.

This chain joins TRBV10-3 and TRBJ2-2; 13 bases map to TRBD2. Germline CDR1 is ENHRY and CDR2 is SYGVKD. CDR3 size: 18 residues. Trimming at V came to 7 bases and at J to 3 bases, leaving 11 bases not matched to a gene. The CDR3 protein is CAITSTSGGALDTGELFF. The DNA for the CDR3 is TGTGCCATCACCTCTACTAGCGGGGGGGCATTGGACACCGGGGAGCTGTTTTTT.

This rearrangement joins TRBV19 to TRBJ2-1, with D perhaps TRBD1 or TRBD2 (5 bases each). Germline loops: CDR1 LNHDA, CDR2 SQIVND (reference sequence). This CDR3 is built from 17 residues. With 5 bases removed from V and 3 bases from J, the gap between germline ends came to 20 bases. The CDR3 DNA sequence: TGTGCCAGTAGTCTACATACCACTTTGGGGGACTACAATGAGCAGTTCTTC. Its protein is CASSLHTTLGDYNEQFF.